This is a list of T cell receptor beta chains from one sample in a study of control samples from healthy donors and cancer patients. Here immunoSEQ multiplex PCR was the method, and the copy in TCRdb shows in-frame clones only, minus some. Among 260,000 or so clones listed, 82% were seen once. The sequencing sample was made of PBMCs. Source of these receptors: a woman in her sixties or seventies with lung cancer. Both conserved end residues are trimmed from each CDR3. Each record gives: J gene, clone size, V gene, CDR3 protein. Size is omitted from some rows. Given values are once, few, many or a class for expanded clones.

>TRBJ1-4|-|TRBV28
ASSAWGQFNEKLF
>TRBJ1-1|-|TRBV27
ASSFYGGNTEAF
>TRBJ1-1|once|TRBV10-3
AISEGDTEAF
>TRBJ1-6|-|TRBV11-2
ASSPRRGQENSPLH
>TRBJ2-7|-|TRBV21-1
ASNSGSRDEQY
>TRBJ2-7|-|TRBV5-1
ASSLAGVGLAGEAYEQY
>TRBJ2-5|-|TRBV2
ASSADLRETQY
>TRBJ1-1|-|TRBV19
ASRQGALYTEAF
>TRBJ1-6|-|TRBV19
ASSIIGTENSPLH
>TRBJ2-5|-|TRBV14
ASSQGAFGTQY
>TRBJ2-1|-|TRBV20-1
SASLAGVYEQF
>TRBJ1-2|-|TRBV5-1
ASSLDSYGYT
>TRBJ2-1|-|TRBV27
ASSPSWLAGHSYNEQF
>TRBJ2-5|few|TRBV29-1
SVEDMHGDETQY
>TRBJ2-2|-|TRBV10-2
ASSESRRGDTGELF
>TRBJ1-4|once|TRBV2
ASNPGGREKLF
>TRBJ2-5|-|TRBV5-1
ASSLSGTGEETQY
>TRBJ1-5|-|TRBV19
ASSMDQGGVQPQH
>TRBJ2-1|-|TRBV28
ASSLGGEDNEQF
>TRBJ1-6|-|TRBV18
ASSPPGQSSYNSPLH
>TRBJ2-7|-|TRBV7-3
ASSLIFGDEQY
>TRBJ2-1|once|TRBV5-1
ASSSPGHWGEQF
>TRBJ2-5|once|TRBV12-3/TRBV12-4
ASTGQLQETQY
>TRBJ2-2|-|TRBV29-1
SVAQSPTGELF
>TRBJ1-2|once|TRBV7-9
ASSFSQVSGYT
>TRBJ1-1|-|TRBV13
ASSLTQGRAF
>TRBJ2-3|-|TRBV27
ASSLAGGLTDTQY
>TRBJ2-7|-|TRBV28
ASSAASGTGTHEQY
>TRBJ2-2|-|TRBV19
ASSSARGPGELF
>TRBJ2-5|-|TRBV11-1
ASSFGNQETQY
>TRBJ2-1|-|TRBV5-1
ASSWAPGQDEQF
>TRBJ2-2|-|TRBV19
ASSSPGDTGELF
>TRBJ2-4|-|TRBV20-1
STPQGNIQY
>TRBJ1-2|once|TRBV27
ATSAGVGGYT
>TRBJ1-1|-|TRBV27
AFPGEAF
>TRBJ1-2|-|TRBV3-1/TRBV3-2
ASSQGMGGYT
>TRBJ1-1|once|TRBV25-1
ASSDSRFRAGDTEAF
>TRBJ1-1|-|TRBV5-1
ASKEENTEAF
>TRBJ1-4|-|TRBV15
ATSRSGTNEKLF
>TRBJ2-7|-|TRBV28
ASRPTVQPYEQY